This entry features one T cell receptor beta chain sequence. The antigen is undetermined. This sample stems from a study of identical twins. Using its own MiXCR run on the 5' RACE reads, TCRdb lists one record per CDR3 protein. The repertoire has about 340,000 distinct CDR3 sequences, around an eighth of them found once; the top ten carry approximately 7.6%. Overall study results and limits: Out-of-frame alpha sequences common to twins were enriched for low generation probability.

Trimming removed 7 bases from V and 6 bases from J; junction bases left unmatched: 19. The CDR3 length is 18 residues. In germline, CDR1 is MDHEN, CDR2 SYDVKM. This sample also appeared in a second study, on yellow fever vaccine responses in identical twins.

V is TRBV28 and J is TRBJ2-3; TRBD2 aligns across 10 bases. Material: CD8+ T cells sorted from blood. The source of this sequence is a woman between 18 and 29 years old in good health. The CDR3 sequence is CASTRGEAGGSVGDTQYF. DNA for the CDR3: TGTGCCAGCACTAGAGGGGAAGCGGGAGGGAGTGTTGGCGATACGCAGTATTTT.